Each of the 12 T cell receptor beta chains below was sequenced from the same sample in a study of cytomegalovirus exposure and HLA in healthy donors. Here immunoSEQ multiplex PCR was the method, and the copy in TCRdb shows in-frame clones only, minus some. The sample lists 100,000 to 130,000 clones; approximately 85% were seen once. The sample consisted of PBMCs. These receptors all stem from a woman between 18 and 29 years old in good health and CMV-seronegative.

The V call is TRBV9, the J call TRBJ2-7; D is perhaps TRBD1 (6 bases). Trimming stripped 3 bases from V and 3 bases from J, with 10 bases between. The CDR3 has 13 residues. Germline V gene data show CDR1 as SGDLS and CDR2 as YYNGEE. CDR3 loop: CASSGRGGYEQYF. The DNA of the CDR3 is TGTGCCAGCAGCGGCAGGGGCGGCTACGAGCAGTACTTC.

The chain uses TRBV4-1 and TRBJ1-2; 11 nucleotides align to TRBD1. V lost 4 bases and J lost 7; bases outside the gene matches: 5. CDR1 is MGHRA and CDR2 is YSYEKL in the germline V gene. The CDR3 runs 14 residues. Here the CDR3 reads CASSLGTGGSGYTF. The CDR3 DNA is TGCGCCAGCAGCCTAGGGACAGGGGGATCTGGCTACACCTTC.

This clone was found a few times. The genes are TRBV18 and TRBJ2-1; TRBD2 matches 11 bases. The CDR3 has 15 residues. The junction had 6 bases not matched to a gene; V was cut back by 2 bases and J by 9 bases. CDR1 KGHSH and CDR2 LQKENI come from the germline V gene. As DNA, the CDR3 is TGTGCCAGCTCACCAGATAGCGGGGGGGCCAGTGAGCAGTTCTTC. It specifies CASSPDSGGASEQFF.

CDR3: CASSPDRGGEKLFF. CDR3 sequence (DNA): TGTGCCAGCAGCCCGGACAGGGGAGGTGAAAAACTGTTTTTT. The chain is built from TRBV7-6 and TRBJ1-4, with 9 bases fitting TRBD1. There are 14 residues in the CDR3. Trimming at V came to 5 bases and at J to 7 bases, leaving 5 bases not matched to a gene. Germline V gene data show CDR1 as SGHVS and CDR2 as FNYEAQ.

This clone was seen once. The sample contains more than one DNA sequence encoding this CDR3. V and J are TRBV9 and TRBJ1-1; TRBD1 might be the D (5 bases). CDR1 and CDR2 from the germline V gene are SGDLS and YYNGEE. The ends were cut back, 0 bases at V and 6 bases at J, with 9 bases in the middle. CDR3 length: 13 amino acids. The CDR3 DNA reads TGTGCCAGCAGCGTAGTGGGGGGGGCTGAAGCTTTCTTT. Residues: CASSVVGGAEAFF.

This chain links TRBV13 with TRBJ2-2, with D tentatively TRBD2 (7 bases). Germline lookup yields CDR1 PRHDT and CDR2 FYEKMQ (reference sequence). The length of the CDR3 is 12 residues. Trimming took off 7 bases at V and 7 bases at J, with 10 bases between the two ends. This CDR3 is CASKGGNGELFF. Written as DNA, the CDR3 is TGTGCCAGCAAGGGGGGGAACGGGGAGCTGTTTTTT.

This chain links TRBV9 with TRBJ1-2; D gene uncertain. Looked up from germline, CDR1 is SGDLS and CDR2 is YYNGEE. V was shortened by 4 bases and J by 2 bases, with 18 bases between the two germline ends. The length of the CDR3 is 16 residues. The CDR3 DNA is TGTGCCAGCAGCCCTAGTATGGCGTTGAGGAACTATGGCTACACCTTC. This codes for CASSPSMALRNYGYTF. Together with reference TRBV9 and TRBJ1-2, the CDR3 gives the full variable domain: DSGVTQTPKHLITATGQRVTLRCSPRSGDLSVYWYQQSLDQGLQFLIQYYNGEERAKGNILERFSAQQFPDLHSELNLSSLELGDSALYFCASSPSMALRNYGYTFGSGTRLTVV.

On this clone itself: Different DNA sequences within this sample yield the same CDR3. The chain combines TRBV10-3 with TRBJ2-1, with 8 bases identical to TRBD1. This CDR3 has 15 amino acids. Germline V lookup: CDR1 ENHRY, CDR2 SYGVKD. The ends lost 3 bases at V and 3 bases at J; junction bases unmatched: 4. CDR3 sequence reads: CAISEGTGDYNEQFF. DNA of the CDR3: TGTGCCATCAGTGAAGGGACAGGAGACTACAATGAGCAGTTCTTC.

The sample holds one count of this clone. The V and J genes are TRBV7-9 and TRBJ2-7, with TRBD2 matching over 9 bases. Losses at the gene ends were 1 base for V and 6 bases for J; bases not matched to a gene: 4. CDR3 length equals 14 residues. Germline-derived CDR1 and CDR2 are SEHNR and FQNEAQ (reference sequence). The CDR3: CASSLGGLATEQYF. The CDR3 nucleotides read TGTGCCAGCAGCTTAGGGGGACTAGCTACCGAGCAGTACTTC.

This chain's CDR3 is CAISFSSGSSYEQYF. CDR3 coding DNA: TGTGCCATCAGTTTTTCTAGCGGGAGCTCCTACGAGCAGTACTTC. The gene calls are TRBV10-3 and TRBJ2-7; 10 nucleotides align to TRBD2. CDR1 is ENHRY and CDR2 is SYGVKD in the germline V gene. The CDR3 runs 15 residues. V gave up 5 bases and J gave up 0 bases; unmatched junction bases: 4.

The gene calls are TRBV7-9 and TRBJ2-7, with D perhaps TRBD2 (5 bases). From germline, CDR1 is SEHNR and CDR2 FQNEAQ (reference sequence). V was clipped by 5 bases and J by 4 bases, with 18 bases between them. This CDR3 is built from 15 residues. CDR3 nucleotides: TGTGCCAGCAGCCCTCCAGAGGGTAAGGAGTACGAGCAGTACTTC. Amino acid sequence: CASSPPEGKEYEQYF. The full variable domain, rest sourced from reference TRBV7-9 and TRBJ2-7, is DTGVSQNPRHKITKRGQNVTFRCDPISEHNRLYWYRQTLGQGPEFLTYFQNEAQLEKSRLLSDRFSAERPKGSFSTLEIQRTEQGDSAMYLCASSPPEGKEYEQYFGPGTRLTVT.

This chain connects TRBV29-1 to TRBJ2-5; 7 nucleotides align to TRBD1. The V and J ends lost 6 bases and 1 base, in that order; junction bases with no gene match: 2. The CDR3 length is 12 residues. Per germline, CDR1 SQVTM and CDR2 ANQGSEA. DNA of the CDR3: TGCAGCGTAGACAGGGCCCAAGAGACCCAGTACTTC. Translating gives CSVDRAQETQYF.